Each of the 26 T cell receptor beta chains below was sequenced from the same sample in a study of T-cell memory formation after mild COVID-19. TCRdb reanalysed the 5' RACE reads using MiXCR and keeps one entry per CDR3 protein. The repertoire holds about 430,000 distinct CDR3 sequences, with 20% to 25% as singletons. Sequencing was performed on PBMCs or a T cell subset sorted from them (not recorded which). The receptors stem from an adult woman who had mild COVID-19 (a few samples of this study predate the infection). Cell type and time point are not known.

The V gene is TRBV7-6, the J gene TRBJ2-3; 9 bases are shared with TRBD2. The CDR3 length is 15 residues. V shed 8 bases, J shed 2 bases, and the junction held 8 bases outside the gene matches. Germline V lookup: CDR1 SGHVS, CDR2 FNYEAQ. This chain's CDR3 is CASLTSGGPTDTQYF. The CDR3 coding sequence is TGTGCCAGCCTGACTAGCGGAGGACCCACAGATACGCAGTATTTT.

This clonotype showed up just a few times. This chain links TRBV5-1 with TRBJ2-7; weak D call: TRBD1 (5 bases). The length of the CDR3 is 13 residues. V shed 0 bases and J shed 6 bases, with 10 bases lying between them. The germline V gene has CDR1 SGHRS and CDR2 YFSETQ. The CDR3 DNA sequence: TGCGCCAGCAGCTTGGAGGGTAGGGGCGAGCAGTACTTC. This translates into CASSLEGRGEQYF.

This clonotype has a handful of counts. The rearrangement uses TRBV27 and TRBJ2-7, with 8 bases lining up with TRBD2. This CDR3 comprises 15 residues. Germline trimming cut 4 bases from V and 5 bases from J; bases unmatched to any gene: 10. Per the germline V gene, CDR1 is MNHEY and CDR2 is SMNVEV (reference sequence). The CDR3 DNA sequence: TGTGCCAGCAGTTGGGCCGCGGGGGGAGGGGACGAGCAGTACTTC. Translation: CASSWAAGGGDEQYF.

This chain connects TRBV15 to TRBJ2-4; D is perhaps TRBD1 or TRBD2 (5 bases each). Germline CDR1 and CDR2: LNHNV and YYDKDF (reference sequence). The CDR3 length is 16 residues. The ends were cut back, 3 bases at V and 7 bases at J, with 19 bases in the middle. The CDR3 DNA follows: TGTGCCACCAGCAGGGGATCCGGGACGGAAAATAACATTCAGTACTTC. Its translation is CATSRGSGTENNIQYF.

Comment on this clonotype: Its ends do not fully match the called genes, so a read error is possible. The chain employs TRBV2 and TRBJ1-5; possibly TRBD1 for D (5 bases). Germline-derived CDR1 and CDR2 are SNHLY and FYNNEI. The CDR3 extends over 16 amino acids. CDR3: CDSSWGRPYSNQPQHF. The DNA for the CDR3 is TGTGACAGCAGTTGGGGGAGGCCTTATAGCAATCAGCCCCAGCATTTT.

This chain links TRBV6-5 with TRBJ1-1; D may be TRBD1 (5 bases). V gave up 1 base and J gave up 0 bases, with 9 bases separating them. CDR1 is MNHEY and CDR2 is SVGAGI in the germline V gene. This CDR3 region has 15 residues. The chain's CDR3 is CASSYFPQVNTEAFF. The DNA for the CDR3 is TGTGCCAGCAGTTACTTTCCACAGGTGAACACTGAAGCTTTCTTT.

The chain carries TRBV6-5 and TRBJ1-2; weak D call: TRBD1 (5 bases). With 2 bases removed from V and 7 bases from J, the gap between germline ends came to 17 bases. The length of the CDR3 is 15 residues. CDR1 and CDR2 from the germline V gene are MNHEY and SVGAGI. CDR3 sequence (DNA): TGTGCCAGCAGTTACCGCGGGGCACAGAGGAGTGGCTACACCTTC. Its protein is CASSYRGAQRSGYTF.

On this clonotype: The junction does not match germline at one end; this may be a read error. This rearrangement joins TRBV10-3 to TRBJ2-5; D is ambiguous. CDR1 is ENHRY, CDR2 SYGVKD, per germline. The CDR3 contains 12 residues. DNA for the CDR3: TGTGCCATCAGTGGTATCCAAGAGACACAGTACTTC. Its translation: CAISGIQETQYF.

This clonotype was observed a few times. The chain combines TRBV6-6 with TRBJ2-3, with 7 bases fitting TRBD2. V dropped 4 bases and J dropped 0; count of bases not matched to a gene: 4. CDR3 length equals 15 residues. The germline V gene encodes CDR1 MNHNY and CDR2 SVGAGI (reference sequence). The CDR3 spells CASSSLAESTDTQYF. In DNA, the CDR3 is TGTGCCAGCAGTTCTCTAGCGGAAAGCACAGATACGCAGTATTTT.

V usage is TRBV12-3 or TRBV12-4 and J usage is TRBJ1-2; D perhaps matches TRBD1 (6 bases). Between the trimmed V and J ends, which lost 3 bases and 4 bases, there was a span of 21 bases. This CDR3 has 17 residues. The CDR3 here is CASSLAGGAGGIYGYTF. CDR3 in DNA: TGTGCCAGCAGTTTGGCCGGGGGGGCAGGAGGAATCTATGGCTACACCTTC.

This clonotype was observed a handful of times. This chain links TRBV27 with TRBJ2-7; 13 nucleotides match TRBD2. Germline V gives CDR1 MNHEY, CDR2 SMNVEV (reference sequence). The CDR3 consists of 15 residues. Trimming at V came to 4 bases and at J to 3 bases, leaving 3 bases not matched to a gene. The CDR3 region is CASSSGLAGFYEQYF. The CDR3 DNA follows: TGTGCCAGCAGTTCGGGACTAGCGGGGTTCTACGAGCAGTACTTC.

This sequence joins TRBV5-1 and TRBJ2-2; the D is unclear. Trimming removed 7 bases at V and 2 bases at J, with 12 bases between. The V gene's germline CDR1 is SGHRS and CDR2 YFSETQ. CDR3 length equals 14 residues. Here the CDR3 reads CASSVVQNTGELFF. CDR3 DNA: TGCGCCAGCTCCGTAGTGCAAAACACCGGGGAGCTGTTTTTT.

This clonotype was seen many times. The J gene is TRBJ2-1, the V gene TRBV20-1; 12 bases map to TRBD2. Germline CDR1 is DFQATT and CDR2 is SNEGSKA (reference sequence). The CDR3 spans 18 residues. J lost 4 bases, V lost 0 bases, and 10 bases had no gene match. The CDR3 region is CSARDSSSGRAGYNEQFF. CDR3 coding DNA: TGCAGTGCTAGAGATAGCTCTAGCGGGAGGGCCGGATACAATGAGCAGTTCTTC.

This chain connects TRBV6-6 to TRBJ2-5, with TRBD1 identical over 9 bases. This CDR3 has 14 amino acids. Germline CDR1 reads MNHNY; CDR2 reads SVGAGI (reference sequence). J was trimmed by 5 bases and V by 4 bases; bases with no gene match: 5. The CDR3 is CASSSTGGWETQYF. The CDR3 region has the DNA TGTGCCAGCAGTTCCACAGGGGGCTGGGAGACCCAGTACTTC.

V gene TRBV10-3 combines with J gene TRBJ2-1; TRBD2 matches at 11 bases. Germline V gives CDR1 ENHRY, CDR2 SYGVKD. The CDR3 sequence is 16 residues long. The trim removed 6 bases at V and 8 bases at J, leaving 12 bases unmatched. The CDR3 spells CAIRGLAEGFWHEQFF. The CDR3 nucleotides are TGTGCCATCAGGGGACTAGCGGAGGGGTTTTGGCATGAGCAGTTCTTC.

The gene calls are TRBV7-7 and TRBJ2-5, with 13 bases aligning to TRBD2. There are 17 residues in the CDR3. Trimming removed 5 bases from V and 1 base from J; junction bases left unmatched: 7. The germline CDR1 and CDR2 sequences are SSHAT and FNYEAQ (reference sequence). Here the CDR3 reads CASSLLGTSGVQETQYF. In nucleotides, the CDR3 is TGTGCCAGCAGCCTCTTGGGGACTAGCGGGGTCCAAGAGACCCAGTACTTC.

This clonotype has only a few counts. The chain couples TRBV7-9 to TRBJ1-5; possibly TRBD1 for D (6 bases). This CDR3 spans 15 amino acids. From germline, CDR1 is SEHNR and CDR2 FQNEAQ (reference sequence). The ends were cut back, 5 bases at V and 2 bases at J, with 13 bases in the middle. The CDR3 nucleotides are TGTGCCAGCAGCCACAGGGAAGGGGGCAATCAGCCCCAGCATTTT. This sequence encodes CASSHREGGNQPQHF.

This rearrangement joins TRBV6-2 or TRBV6-3 to TRBJ1-5; 8 positions agree with TRBD1. The ends lost 2 bases at V and 0 bases at J; junction bases unmatched: 6. Germline assignment: CDR1 MNHEY and CDR2 SVGEGT. The CDR3 has 17 residues. CDR3 nucleotide sequence: TGTGCCAGCAGTTACCCGGACAGGGTGTATAGCAATCAGCCCCAGCATTTT. Its translation: CASSYPDRVYSNQPQHF.

V and J are TRBV11-2 and TRBJ2-7, with D perhaps matching TRBD1 (5 bases). V was cut by 1 base and J by 4 bases, with 20 bases left in between. This CDR3 has 17 residues. CDR1 is SGHAT and CDR2 is FQNNGV in the germline V gene. The CDR3 sequence: CASSLAMVLGAQYEQYF. Here the CDR3 DNA reads TGTGCCAGCAGCTTAGCCATGGTATTAGGGGCGCAGTACGAGCAGTACTTC.

This clonotype was counted only a few times. The chain carries TRBV7-6 and TRBJ2-5; TRBD1 matches 7 bases. The CDR3 has 13 residues. Germline V gene lookup returns CDR1 SGHVS and CDR2 FNYEAQ. J was trimmed by 5 bases and V by 6 bases; bases with no gene match: 6. DNA of the CDR3: TGTGCCAGCAGTGCTGACAGGGATGAGACCCAGTACTTC. This codes for CASSADRDETQYF.

This chain joins TRBV3-1 and TRBJ2-2; 12 nucleotides align to TRBD1. The V gene end was trimmed by 4 bases and the J gene end by 5 bases; junction bases not matched to a gene: 8. This CDR3 comprises 17 residues. In germline, CDR1 is LGHDT, CDR2 YNNKEL (reference sequence). This CDR3 reads CASSRGTGGWWTGELFF. In DNA form, the CDR3 reads TGTGCCAGCAGCCGCGGGACAGGGGGCTGGTGGACCGGGGAGCTGTTTTTT.

The chain is built from TRBV6-1 and TRBJ2-3; TRBD2 aligns across 11 bases. Germline values: CDR1 MNHNS, CDR2 SASEGT. This CDR3 is built from 15 residues. V dropped 7 bases and J dropped 4; count of bases not matched to a gene: 7. The CDR3 sequence is CASISSGRSSDTQYF. As DNA, the CDR3 is TGTGCCAGCATCTCTAGCGGGAGGTCCTCAGATACGCAGTATTTT.

This clonotype was recorded a few times. The rearrangement links TRBV29-1 to TRBJ2-3; 8 bases agree with TRBD2. The CDR3 has 15 residues. In germline, CDR1 is SQVTM, CDR2 ANQGSEA. J was trimmed by 6 bases and V by 7 bases; bases with no gene match: 15. DNA for the CDR3: TGCAGCGCCGAAAGAGTAGCGGGAAGAGATGATACGCAGTATTTT. Encoded protein: CSAERVAGRDDTQYF.

V is TRBV2 and J is TRBJ2-7; D is perhaps TRBD2 (6 bases). The CDR3 is made up of 13 amino acids. Trimming shortened V by 4 bases and J by 0 bases, and 7 bases separated the two germline ends. Germline CDR1 reads SNHLY; CDR2 reads FYNNEI. The CDR3 DNA sequence: TGTGCCAGCAGTGGCGGGGACTCCTACGAGCAGTACTTC. The encoded protein is CASSGGDSYEQYF.

CDR3 DNA sequence: TGTGCCAGCAATTCGAGGACGGGTAAGAATCAGCCCCAGCATTTT. Translating it yields CASNSRTGKNQPQHF. The chain has TRBV5-6 and TRBJ1-5; D remains unclear. The CDR3 runs to 15 residues. Germline CDR1 reads SGHDT; CDR2 reads YYEEEE. V was trimmed by 6 bases and J by 4 bases, leaving 17 bases between them.

The chain combines TRBV15 with TRBJ1-5; TRBD1 is a possible D gene (6 bases). The germline V and J ends were trimmed by 1 base and 7 bases, with 14 bases remaining between them. This CDR3 spans 15 amino acids. Germline loops: CDR1 LNHNV, CDR2 YYDKDF (reference sequence). CDR3 loop: CATSRATQGTQPQHF. The CDR3 region has the DNA TGTGCCACCAGCAGAGCTACTCAGGGGACCCAGCCCCAGCATTTT.